The 3 T cell receptor beta chains below all came from one sample that was sequenced in a study of vaccination effects on CD4 cells after COVID-19. Antigens for these TCRs are unknown. It was after around eleven days of culture that CD4+ T cells were isolated. The table came from immunoSEQ multiplex PCR; TCRdb's copy has only in-frame clones and leaves some out. The sample shows around 70,000 clones, roughly four fifths of them seen only once. The sequencing here drew on CD4+ T cells from PBMCs cultured without peptide, taken before COVID-19 vaccination. These receptors all come from a human donor who received a COVID-19 vaccine.

The chain employs TRBV5-1 and TRBJ2-4; 10 positions agree with TRBD2. Germline V lookup: CDR1 SGHRS, CDR2 YFSETQ. The CDR3 is made up of 14 amino acids. Unmatched junction bases numbered 5, after V lost 7 bases and J lost 4 bases. CDR3 region: CASLLAGIKNIQYF. The DNA of the CDR3 is TGCGCCAGCCTACTAGCGGGGATTAAAAACATTCAGTACTTC.

The chain is built from TRBV28 and TRBJ1-5; D possibly corresponds to TRBD1 (5 bases). V was shortened by 8 bases and J by 6 bases, with 14 bases between the two germline ends. The CDR3 loop spans 13 amino acids. Germline V CDR1 and CDR2: MDHEN, SYDVKM. The CDR3 DNA sequence: TGTGCCAGCGGGGGGACGGTGAGTCAGCCCCAGCATTTT. Protein product: CASGGTVSQPQHF.

The V gene is TRBV5-1, the J gene TRBJ2-5; 9 nucleotides match TRBD2. This CDR3 is 15 amino acids long. V trimming: 4 bases; J trimming: 3 bases; junction bases outside the gene matches: 7. Germline CDR1 and CDR2: SGHRS and YFSETQ. The CDR3 region has the DNA TGCGCCAGCAGCCTTAGCGGGGGAAGTAAAGAGACCCAGTACTTC. Residues: CASSLSGGSKETQYF.